The next 10 T cell receptor beta chains were all read from a single sample in a study of cytomegalovirus exposure and HLA in healthy donors. PCR was performed using 60 Vbeta and 13 Jbeta primers. Measured with immunoSEQ multiplex PCR; TCRdb has only the in-frame clones, and not every one. The sample lists roughly 200,000 clones; 86% were seen once. The sample consisted of PBMCs. The source is a woman aged 30 to 39 in good health and CMV-seronegative.

This chain links TRBV27 with TRBJ2-7; 10 positions match TRBD1. The V and J ends lost 1 base and 6 bases, in that order; junction bases with no gene match: 12. The CDR3 sequence is 17 residues long. The germline V gene has CDR1 MNHEY and CDR2 SMNVEV (reference sequence). This CDR3 reads CASSLYALPTGGFEQYF. The CDR3 DNA is TGTGCCAGCAGTTTATATGCCCTACCGACAGGGGGCTTCGAGCAGTACTTC.

The chain combines TRBV7-2 with TRBJ1-3; D is uncertain. The germline CDR1 and CDR2 sequences are SGHTA and FQGNSA. V was shortened by 0 bases and J by 3 bases, with 6 bases between the two germline ends. The CDR3 contains 14 residues. CDR3 bases: TGTGCCAGCAGCTTAGCAGGCGGTGGAAACACCATATATTTT. It specifies CASSLAGGGNTIYF.

The chain links TRBV5-5 to TRBJ1-4; a weak D match, TRBD1 (5 bases). The CDR3 length is 14 residues. The ends were cut back, 0 bases at V and 5 bases at J, with 8 bases in the middle. The V gene's germline CDR1 is SGHKS and CDR2 YYEKEE (reference sequence). CDR3 amino acids: CASSLGGANEKLFF. DNA for the CDR3: TGTGCCAGCAGCTTGGGTGGGGCGAATGAAAAACTGTTTTTT.

The chain uses TRBV29-1 and TRBJ2-5; 9 bases are a match to TRBD2. Germline CDR1 reads SQVTM; CDR2 reads ANQGSEA. The CDR3 consists of 15 residues. The junction had 14 bases not matched to a gene; V was cut back by 5 bases and J by 7 bases. The CDR3 DNA reads TGCAGCGTTACACCGGGACTAGCCTCTCGAGCGACCCAGTACTTC. Protein product: CSVTPGLASRATQYF. The full variable domain, rest sourced from reference TRBV29-1 and TRBJ2-5, is SAVISQKPSRDICQRGTSLTIQCQVDSQVTMMFWYRQQPGQSLTLIATANQGSEATYESGFVIDKFPISRPNLTFSTLTVSNMSPEDSSIYLCSVTPGLASRATQYFGPGTRLLVL.

The V call is TRBV18, the J call TRBJ2-5; D is perhaps TRBD2 (5 bases). The ends were cut back, 6 bases at V and 7 bases at J, with 18 bases in the middle. In germline, CDR1 is KGHSH, CDR2 LQKENI. The CDR3 is 14 amino acids. The CDR3 nucleotides are TGTGCCAGCTCTCCGGACTCCCCAGTGGGGACCCAGTACTTC. Translation: CASSPDSPVGTQYF. Using reference TRBV18 and TRBJ2-5 for the parts outside the CDR3, the full variable domain is NAGVMQNPRHLVRRRGQEARLRCSPMKGHSHVYWYRQLPEEGLKFMVYLQKENIIDESGMPKERFSAEFPKEGPSILRIQQVVRGDSAAYFCASSPDSPVGTQYFGPGTRLLVL.

The rearrangement joins TRBV14 to TRBJ1-4, with D unclear. Germline V gene lookup returns CDR1 SGHDN and CDR2 FVKESK. V lost 1 base to trimming and J lost 8 bases, with 11 bases between them. The length of the CDR3 is 14 residues. This CDR3 reads CASSQGLGREKLFF. The CDR3 DNA is TGTGCCAGCAGCCAAGGGCTGGGGAGGGAAAAACTGTTTTTT.

This chain connects TRBV29-1 to TRBJ2-7, with D tentatively TRBD2 (5 bases). Per germline, CDR1 SQVTM and CDR2 ANQGSEA. This CDR3 is built from 13 residues. The V gene lost 5 bases and the J gene lost 3 bases, with 14 bases spanning the gap. The chain's CDR3 is CSVWTPGHYEQYF. CDR3 sequence (DNA): TGCAGCGTTTGGACTCCAGGTCACTACGAGCAGTACTTC.

The chain couples TRBV4-1 to TRBJ2-7; perhaps TRBD1 as D (6 bases). CDR1 and CDR2 (germline): MGHRA, YSYEKL. The V gene lost 6 bases and the J gene lost 2 bases, with 20 bases spanning the gap. The CDR3 extends over 16 amino acids. CDR3 nucleotide sequence: TGCGCCAGCAGACACGACGTGAGGACAGTACCCTACGAGCAGTACTTC. The encoded protein is CASRHDVRTVPYEQYF.

In its sample, this clone was seen once. The CDR3 reads CASSSDRSYEQYF. The CDR3 coding sequence is TGTGCCAGCAGCTCCGACAGATCCTACGAGCAGTACTTC. The rearrangement links TRBV5-6 to TRBJ2-7; possible D gene TRBD1, 5 bases. Trimming stripped 3 bases from V and 1 base from J, with 8 bases between. Germline loops: CDR1 SGHDT, CDR2 YYEEEE. CDR3 size: 13 residues.

The chain is built from TRBV2 and TRBJ1-2, with 10 bases lining up with TRBD1. Looked up from germline, CDR1 is SNHLY and CDR2 is FYNNEI. The CDR3 extends over 17 amino acids. V lost 8 bases to trimming and J lost 4 bases; unmatched junction nucleotides: 16. CDR3 coding DNA: TGTGCCAGCTTTCCCGGACAGGGGGTTAAGGGGGGCTATGGCTACACCTTC. It specifies CASFPGQGVKGGYGYTF.